The present TCR beta chain was sequenced within a study of blood T cell repertoires in COVID-19. Whole-study context: Collection of acute and convalescent COVID-19 samples took place in the United States, Italy and Spain. Sources were T cells, B-cell-depleted T cells, or PBMCs; the material itself was cDNA or gDNA.

The germline CDR1 and CDR2 sequences are SGHAT and FQNNGV. V lost 3 bases, J lost 1 base, and 5 bases stayed unmatched. CDR3 length equals 16 residues. Original methodology: Amplifying reference gene primers gave estimates of nucleated cell counts. TCRdb's copy holds only in-frame clones and misses some; the assay was immunoSEQ multiplex PCR. V, J and clone size were drawn from that table, and D and trimming were deduced from the DNA. This table holds 140,000 or so clones, 84% found once. The gene calls are TRBV11-2 and TRBJ2-5; 10 bases fit TRBD2. This TCR was sampled from a human donor in a cohort sampled during active COVID-19. Sequencing used peripheral blood. For the CDR3, the DNA is TGTGCCAGCAGCTTTCATAGCGGGAGGTTCCAAGAGACCCAGTACTTC. Protein: CASSFHSGRFQETQYF.